These T cell receptor beta chains were read from a single sample in a study of patients and donors after allogeneic stem cell transplantation. MiXCR, run by TCRdb on the RT-PCR reads, gives a single entry per CDR3 protein. Here the sample spans approximately 200,000 distinct CDR3 sequences, 41% being singletons. The sequencing sample was made of blood, either unsorted or a sorted T cell fraction (not recorded which). All receptors derive from a human donor who was either an allogeneic HSCT recipient or a stem cell or donor lymphocyte infusion donor (not recorded which). It is not recorded whose cells these are; they may come from a transplant donor. Both conserved end residues are part of each CDR3. Each record gives: D gene, V gene, clone size, J gene, CDR3 DNA, CDR3 protein. A D gene is named only where the DNA matches it firmly. A clone size is listed for some rows: how often the clone was seen (once, few, many), or a class if it is expanded.

>NA|TRBV28|few|TRBJ1-5
TGTGCCAGCAGTTTATTAGGGGAGGGGGACAATCAGCCCCAGCATTTT
CASSLLGEGDNQPQHF
>NA|TRBV7-6|NA|TRBJ2-4
TGTGCCAGCAGCCTGGGGACATCGCTAGCCAAAAACATTCAGTACTTC
CASSLGTSLAKNIQYF
>NA|TRBV2|few|TRBJ2-7
TGTGCCAGCAGCACCCGGGGGGCGCGAAGTAACGAGCAGTACTTC
CASSTRGARSNEQYF
>TRBD1|TRBV29-1|few|TRBJ1-2
TGCAGCGTCGGACAGGATGGCTACACCTTC
CSVGQDGYTF
>NA|TRBV20-1|NA|TRBJ2-3
TGCAGTGCTGAACAGGGTTCTATAGATACGCAGTATTTT
CSAEQGSIDTQYF
>TRBD2|TRBV7-6|few|TRBJ2-1
TGTGCCAGCAGCGTTCTGGGGACTAGCATGCGGAATGAGCAGTTCTTC
CASSVLGTSMRNEQFF
>TRBD1|TRBV12-3/TRBV12-4|many|TRBJ1-6
TGTGCCAGCAGCCCTCTGACAGGGGGTAATTCACCCCTCCACTTT
CASSPLTGGNSPLHF
>NA|TRBV12-3/TRBV12-4|few|TRBJ1-2
TGTGCCAGCAGTCCCCTGGGCGGACCTAACTATGGCTACACCTTC
CASSPLGGPNYGYTF
>NA|TRBV7-9|NA|TRBJ2-1
TGTGCCAGCCGACGACAGGACGCCTACAATGAGCAGTTCTTC
CASRRQDAYNEQFF
>TRBD2|TRBV28|few|TRBJ2-7
TGTGCCAGCAGCCTCCCTAGCGGGGGCTACGAGCAGTACTTC
CASSLPSGGYEQYF
>NA|TRBV12-3/TRBV12-4|NA|TRBJ1-2
TGTGCCAGCAGTCCCGCCCGGGTTGGGGCGGCCTATGGCTACACCTTC
CASSPARVGAAYGYTF
>NA|TRBV12-3/TRBV12-4|NA|TRBJ2-2
TGTGCCAGCAGTTCACCGGGACAAAGGGGCGGGGAGCTGTTTTTT
CASSSPGQRGGELFF
>NA|TRBV5-1|few|TRBJ1-1
TGCGCCAGCAGCTCGGCGAATCCGAACACTGAAGCTTTCTTT
CASSSANPNTEAFF
>TRBD2|TRBV7-9|few|TRBJ2-7
TGTGCCAGCAGCTTAACAGTCCTAGCGGGAGGCGAGCAGTACTTC
CASSLTVLAGGEQYF
>NA|TRBV10-3|few|TRBJ2-7
TGTGCCATCTCGCAGAAGGGGGCGGGAGATACGTACGAGCAGTACTTC
CAISQKGAGDTYEQYF
>TRBD2|TRBV7-7|NA|TRBJ2-1
TGTGCTAGCAGCTCCCACTCCGTACTAGCGGGAGGGCCCTCCGGTGAGCAGTTCTTC
CASSSHSVLAGGPSGEQFF
>NA|TRBV15|few|TRBJ1-1
TGTGCCACCAGCAGTGTAGACAGGCGGGCTTTCTTT
CATSSVDRRAFF
>TRBD1|TRBV9|few|TRBJ1-2
TGTGCCAGCAGCCTCGCATCGGGACAGGGTCATGGCTACACCTTC
CASSLASGQGHGYTF
>NA|TRBV7-8|few|TRBJ1-3
TGTGCCAGCAGCCTGACAGATGGAAACACCATATATTTT
CASSLTDGNTIYF
>TRBD1|TRBV2|few|TRBJ1-5
TGTGCCAGCAGTGTAGGGACAGCCAATCAGCCCCAGCATTTT
CASSVGTANQPQHF
>TRBD1|TRBV29-1|few|TRBJ1-5
TGCAGCGTTCGGGGGACAGGCGAACAGCCCCAGCATTTT
CSVRGTGEQPQHF
>NA|TRBV6-5|NA|TRBJ2-1
TGTGCCAGCAGTTACCCGGGAAGGGTAAATGAGCAGTTCTTC
CASSYPGRVNEQFF
>NA|TRBV6-5|once|TRBJ2-7
TGTGCCAGCAGTTATCTATTCGGGAGCTCCTACGAGCAGTACTTC
CASSYLFGSSYEQYF
>TRBD1|TRBV28|NA|TRBJ1-2
TGTGCCAGCAGTTTCGACAGGGGGCTCTATGGCTACACCTTC
CASSFDRGLYGYTF
>NA|TRBV9|NA|TRBJ1-1
TGTGCCAGCAGCCCCCGGACCAATCCGAACACTGAAGCTTTCTTT
CASSPRTNPNTEAFF
>NA|TRBV9|few|TRBJ2-1
TGTGCCAGCAGCCCCGATGGGGGGGCGGGATATAACAATGAGCAGTTCTTC
CASSPDGGAGYNNEQFF
>NA|TRBV5-1|NA|TRBJ2-7
TGCGCCAGCAGCTTCGGGGTGAGCGGAGCGGACTACGAGCAGTACTTC
CASSFGVSGADYEQYF
>NA|TRBV15|NA|TRBJ2-7
TGTGCCACCAGCTTGTGGACCGCGGACTACGAGCAGTACTTC
CATSLWTADYEQYF
>TRBD2|TRBV20-1|NA|TRBJ2-1
TGCAGTGCTAGGCCTAGCGGCCCCACCTACAATGAGCAGTTCTTC
CSARPSGPTYNEQFF
>NA|TRBV27|NA|TRBJ2-7
TGTGCCAGCAGTTTAAATACTTACTACGAGCAGTACTTC
CASSLNTYYEQYF
>TRBD1|TRBV12-3/TRBV12-4|NA|TRBJ1-1
TGTGCCAGCACCCCCAGACAGGGGAACACTGAAGCTTTCTTT
CASTPRQGNTEAFF
>TRBD2|TRBV9|NA|TRBJ2-1
TGTGCCAGCAGCCTGAGACTAGCCGAATACAATGAGCAGTTCTTC
CASSLRLAEYNEQFF
>TRBD1|TRBV6-5|few|TRBJ1-1
TGTGCCAGCAGGGGGACAGGGCCAAACACTGAAGCTTTCTTT
CASRGTGPNTEAFF
>NA|TRBV4-1|once|TRBJ1-1
TGCGCCAGCGCCCTCTTTGGGAACACTGAAGCTTTCTTT
CASALFGNTEAFF
>NA|TRBV27|many|TRBJ1-5
TGTGCCAGCAGTTTCGATAGCAATCAGCCCCAGCATTTT
CASSFDSNQPQHF
>TRBD1|TRBV12-3/TRBV12-4|NA|TRBJ1-5
TGTGCCAGCAGCCCCAGGGGGAGAGGTCAGCCCCAGCATTTT
CASSPRGRGQPQHF
>NA|TRBV12-3/TRBV12-4|few|TRBJ2-7
TGTGCCAGCAGTTTAGTGAGGGAGTACGAGCAGTACTTC
CASSLVREYEQYF
>NA|TRBV13|NA|TRBJ2-5
TGTGCCAGCAGTCCCGGGGAGGACGAGACCCAGTACTTC
CASSPGEDETQYF
>NA|TRBV12-3/TRBV12-4|few|TRBJ1-2
TGTGCCAGCAGTTTGTGGCAGGGGTATGGCTACACCTTC
CASSLWQGYGYTF
>NA|TRBV7-8|NA|TRBJ2-3
TGTGCCAGCAGCTATAGGGTCCCGAACTCGGGATTCGGGGATACGCAGTATTTT
CASSYRVPNSGFGDTQYF
>NA|TRBV7-3|few|TRBJ1-1
TGTGCCAGCAGCTATCCGCATTGGGGGTACACTGAAGCTTTCTTT
CASSYPHWGYTEAFF
>TRBD2|TRBV27|NA|TRBJ2-1
TGTGCCAGCAGCGGACTAGCGGGGTACAATGAGCAGTTCTTC
CASSGLAGYNEQFF
>NA|TRBV27|once|TRBJ2-7
TGTGCCAGCAGTTCCGGGACTCCCCGCATTGAGCAGTACTTC
CASSSGTPRIEQYF
>NA|TRBV28|NA|TRBJ2-3
TGTGCCAGCAGCCTACGGGCAATTGGGACTGGGGCAGATTTT
CASSLRAIGTGADF
>NA|TRBV15|NA|TRBJ2-7
TGTGCCACCAGCAGAGATTTAGAGTCTTGGCACGAGCAGTACTTC
CATSRDLESWHEQYF
>NA|TRBV7-9|NA|TRBJ1-5
TGTGCCAGCAGCTTATCCGGGAACAACAATCAGCCCCAGCATTTT
CASSLSGNNNQPQHF
>TRBD1|TRBV5-1|NA|TRBJ1-1
TGCGCCAGCAGCTCCCAGGGGGGGCAGGAAGCTTTCTTT
CASSSQGGQEAFF
>NA|TRBV20-1|few|TRBJ1-2
TGCAGTGCTAGGAGCGACAGAGGCTATGGCTACACCTTC
CSARSDRGYGYTF
>TRBD2|TRBV29-1|few|TRBJ2-3
TGCAGCGTTGAAGGAGTAGCGGGAGCGAGTCAGCCAGATACGCAGTATTTT
CSVEGVAGASQPDTQYF
>NA|TRBV4-1|once|TRBJ2-1
TGCGCCAGCAGCCAAGATCCCCCCGGGAGTAGTTACAATGAGCAGTTCTTC
CASSQDPPGSSYNEQFF
>TRBD1|TRBV24-1|NA|TRBJ2-1
TGTGCCACCAGTGATACACAGGGGGCAGGGTACAATGAGCAGTTCTTC
CATSDTQGAGYNEQFF
>NA|TRBV2|few|TRBJ2-7
TGTGCCAGCAGTGAAGCACTTCGAAGGGGGTTAGACGAGCAGTACTTC
CASSEALRRGLDEQYF
>TRBD2|TRBV6-2/TRBV6-3|once|TRBJ2-7
TGTGCCAGCACCTACCCTAGGACTAGCGGGCGCCACGAGCAGTACTTC
CASTYPRTSGRHEQYF
>NA|TRBV12-3/TRBV12-4|NA|TRBJ1-2
TGTGCCAGCAGCGCCGGAGGTACGACTAACTATGGCTACACCTTC
CASSAGGTTNYGYTF